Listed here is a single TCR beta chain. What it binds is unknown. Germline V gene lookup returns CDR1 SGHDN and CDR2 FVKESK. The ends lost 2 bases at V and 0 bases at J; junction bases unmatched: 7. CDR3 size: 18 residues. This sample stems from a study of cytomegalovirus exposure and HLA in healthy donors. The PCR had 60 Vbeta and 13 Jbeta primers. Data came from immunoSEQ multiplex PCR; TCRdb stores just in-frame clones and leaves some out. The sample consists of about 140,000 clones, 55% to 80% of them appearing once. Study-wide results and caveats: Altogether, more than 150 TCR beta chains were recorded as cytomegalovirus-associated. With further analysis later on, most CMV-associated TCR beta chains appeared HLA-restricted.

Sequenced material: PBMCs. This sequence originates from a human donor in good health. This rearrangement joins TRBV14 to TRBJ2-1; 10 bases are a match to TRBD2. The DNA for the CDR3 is TGTGCCAGCAGCCAAATTACACTAGCGGGGAGCTCCTACAATGAGCAGTTCTTC. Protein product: CASSQITLAGSSYNEQFF.